The clone carrying this T cell receptor beta chain was recorded at least ten times. This entry is derived from a study of naive and memory T cell subsets. The CDR3 sequence is 14 residues long. CDR1 SQVTM and CDR2 ANQGSEA come from the germline V gene. The V gene lost 5 bases and the J gene lost 3 bases, with 14 bases spanning the gap. The beta constant-region primer was an equimolar mix of two oligonucleotides covering TRBC1 and TRBC2. Ligated cDNA was amplified by four rounds of PCR with nested alpha and beta constant-region primers and SP2. Ligation attached a single-stranded oligonucleotide with a 12-nucleotide UMI and the SP2 primer to the cDNA 3' end. From the UMI-ligation and nested PCR reads, TCRdb called clonotypes with MiXCR, one entry per CDR3 protein. The sample contains just over 80,000 distinct CDR3 sequences, roughly 9.2% of which appear only once.

The sequence derives from a human donor in good health. The specimen sequenced was naive CD8+ T cells from blood. The J gene is TRBJ1-5, the V gene TRBV29-1, with a possible D match to TRBD1 (5 bases). CDR3 sequence: CSVLAGSSNQPQHF. The CDR3 DNA sequence: TGCAGCGTTCTTGCAGGGTCTTCCAATCAGCCCCAGCATTTT.